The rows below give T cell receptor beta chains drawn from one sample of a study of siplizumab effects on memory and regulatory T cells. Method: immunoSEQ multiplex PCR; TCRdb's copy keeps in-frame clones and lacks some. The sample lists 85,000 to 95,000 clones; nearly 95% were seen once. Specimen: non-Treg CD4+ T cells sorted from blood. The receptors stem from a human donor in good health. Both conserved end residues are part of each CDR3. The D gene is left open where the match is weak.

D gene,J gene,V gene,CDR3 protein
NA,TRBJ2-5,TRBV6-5,CASSYPGQETQYF
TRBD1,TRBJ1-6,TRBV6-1,CASSDADRASYNSPLHF
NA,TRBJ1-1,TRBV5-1,CASSLTRIDTEAFF
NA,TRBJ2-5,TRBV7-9,CASSPQAGAGETQYF
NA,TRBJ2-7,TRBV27,CASSRYGSGTESYEQYF
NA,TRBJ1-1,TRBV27,CASSSEAAPNTEAFF
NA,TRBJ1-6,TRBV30,CAWSVSVRNSPLHF
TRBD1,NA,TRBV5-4,CASSLAGTGGYEQYF
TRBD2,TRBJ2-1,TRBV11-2,CASSFSLAGNEQFF
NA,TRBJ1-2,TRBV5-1,CASREGPARAYGYTF
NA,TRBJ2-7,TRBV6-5,CATHKETSNGEQYF
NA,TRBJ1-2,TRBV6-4,CASWTVTGYGYTF
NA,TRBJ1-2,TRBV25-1,CASSRGNYGYTF
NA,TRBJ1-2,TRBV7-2,CASTPGGYSYGYTF